This T cell receptor (beta chain) stems from a study of blood T cells in healthy people across ages. PBMCs, at least 7 million per sample, were isolated. The CDR3 spans 13 residues. CDR1 and CDR2 (germline): DFQATT, SNEGSKA (reference sequence). Only a few counts were recorded for this clonotype. The second PCR ran about 6 to 12 cycles with a sample-barcoded 5' primer and J-beta primers. TCRdb re-derived calls from the 5' RACE reads in MiXCR, one entry per CDR3 protein. This repertoire shows about 760,000 distinct CDR3 sequences, approximately 25% found once; its top ten account for under 9.5%. These same data were also listed under a study on T cells of mothers and their children. As that report states: In this cohort, donors were three healthy Caucasian mothers plus their six children.

The chain links TRBV20-1 to TRBJ2-5; D is perhaps TRBD1 or TRBD2 (5 bases each). The closer fit of TRBJ2-7 to the DNA end suggests the J call may be wrong. This receptor was taken from a boy younger than 18 in good health. The source material was blood. The CDR3 reads CSAVTGTSYEQYF. CDR3 in DNA: TGCAGTGCCGTCACCGGGACCTCCTACGAGCAGTACTTC.